The 30 T cell receptor beta chains reported below all come from one sample, sequenced in a study of T-cell reconstitution after alpha-beta-depleted transplantation in children. TCRbeta library preparation incorporated unique molecular identifiers. TCRdb reanalysed the PCR reads using MiXCR and keeps one entry per CDR3 protein. The profile covers 200,000 or so distinct CDR3 sequences, with approximately 8.4% appearing a single time and approximately 34% taken by the ten largest. Here the sequenced sample was PBMCs, mostly from graft donor cells, taken 360 days after TCRalphabeta/CD19-depleted stem cell transplant. All receptors derive from a male patient aged 2 to 10 who had a stem cell transplant for acute myeloid leukemia, so the T cells may come from the graft donor.

To note about this clonotype: An end of the junction differs from the germline gene, which may be a read error. The rearrangement links TRBV7-7 to TRBJ2-5; 9 bases map to TRBD2. Germline V gene sequence: CDR1 SSHAT, CDR2 FNYEAQ (reference sequence). The CDR3 runs to 15 residues. This CDR3 is CASSLGSSGAETQYF. Written as DNA, the CDR3 is TGTGCTAGCAGCTTAGGATCTAGCGGGGCTGAGACCCAGTACTTC.

This clonotype was detected a few times. The chain uses TRBV5-1 and TRBJ1-5; D gene unclear. Germline V CDR1 and CDR2: SGHRS, YFSETQ. The germline V and J ends were trimmed by 0 bases and 0 bases, with 7 bases remaining between them. The CDR3 is 15 residues long. The CDR3 is CASSLAGDSNQPQHF. The CDR3 DNA is TGCGCCAGCAGCTTGGCCGGGGATAGCAATCAGCCCCAGCATTTT.

The table lists this clonotype with many counts. The genes are TRBV10-3 and TRBJ2-3; D uncertain. V lost 7 bases and J 3 bases, leaving 5 bases between the germline ends. CDR1 ENHRY and CDR2 SYGVKD come from the germline V gene. The CDR3 covers 11 residues. The CDR3 is CAIMGTDTQYF. The CDR3 region has the DNA TGTGCCATCATGGGGACAGATACGCAGTATTTT.

The sample holds a few counts of this clonotype. The rearrangement joins TRBV7-2 to TRBJ2-5; 8 nucleotides agree with TRBD2. Per the germline V gene, CDR1 is SGHTA and CDR2 is FQGNSA. The CDR3 runs to 16 residues. Unmatched junction bases numbered 12, after V lost 5 bases and J lost 4 bases. Here the CDR3 DNA reads TGTGCCAGCAGCCCCTGGGCTAGCGGGCAAGGAGAGACCCAGTACTTC. It codes for CASSPWASGQGETQYF.

This clonotype was detected only a few times. V is TRBV5-1 and J is TRBJ2-7; the D gene is possibly TRBD2 (6 bases). Germline CDR1 reads SGHRS; CDR2 reads YFSETQ. This CDR3 is 16 amino acids long. Trimming removed 0 bases from V and 2 bases from J, with 15 bases in between. DNA for the CDR3: TGCGCCAGCAGCTTGGATTTTCCAGGAGGGGCCTACGAGCAGTACGTC. Protein product: CASSLDFPGGAYEQYV.

The table lists this clonotype with a few counts. The chain employs TRBV15 and TRBJ1-5; a possible D gene is TRBD1 (5 bases). The CDR3 has 14 amino acids. V lost 3 bases, J lost 0 bases, and 6 bases lay in between. Germline CDR1 reads LNHNV; CDR2 reads YYDKDF (reference sequence). CDR3 amino acids: CATSRGHSNQPQHF. The CDR3 nucleotides are TGTGCCACCAGCAGGGGGCATAGCAATCAGCCCCAGCATTTT.

This clonotype has a count of ten or more. This rearrangement joins TRBV7-8 to TRBJ2-1; 13 positions agree with TRBD2. Germline V CDR1 and CDR2: SGHVS, FQNEAQ. The ends lost 1 base at V and 7 bases at J; junction bases unmatched: 7. The CDR3 runs 17 residues. Here the CDR3 reads CASSLVGLAGSWNEQFF. The CDR3 nucleotides read TGTGCCAGCAGCTTAGTGGGACTAGCGGGATCCTGGAATGAGCAGTTCTTC.

In its sample, this clonotype was seen a few times. V usage is TRBV12-3 or TRBV12-4 and J usage is TRBJ1-5; D gene uncertain. The CDR3 loop spans 15 amino acids. V was shortened by 3 bases and J by 1 base, with 10 bases between the two germline ends. The CDR3 DNA sequence: TGTGCCAGCAGTTTGAGTGACGGCAGCAATCAGCCCCAGCATTTT. Protein sequence: CASSLSDGSNQPQHF.

This clonotype has more than one count but fewer than ten. This chain joins TRBV5-1 and TRBJ2-7; 8 bases fit TRBD2. V lost 0 bases, J lost 2 bases, and 19 bases stayed unmatched. CDR1 is SGHRS and CDR2 is YFSETQ in the germline V gene. The CDR3 length is 20 residues. The CDR3 sequence: CASSLAPGLVPTLEAYEQYF. CDR3 sequence (DNA): TGCGCCAGCAGCTTGGCCCCGGGACTAGTTCCGACTCTGGAAGCCTACGAGCAGTACTTC.

The chain carries TRBV27 and TRBJ2-1, with 7 nucleotides matching TRBD2. V was clipped by 2 bases and J by 3 bases; unmatched bases: 7. The CDR3 loop spans 16 amino acids. From germline, CDR1 is MNHEY and CDR2 SMNVEV (reference sequence). CDR3 amino acids: CASSLLGGGFYNEQFF. CDR3 nucleotides: TGTGCCAGCAGTTTACTCGGGGGAGGGTTCTACAATGAGCAGTTCTTC.

The chain links TRBV12-3 or TRBV12-4 to TRBJ2-5; D is unclear. The CDR3 loop spans 14 amino acids. V lost 1 base to trimming and J lost 2 bases, with 8 bases between them. The CDR3 is CASSLGRAQETQYF. The CDR3, as DNA: TGTGCCAGCAGTTTAGGCCGGGCGCAAGAGACCCAGTACTTC.

There are a few counts of this clonotype. The rearrangement uses TRBV12-3 or TRBV12-4 and TRBJ2-7, with 8 bases aligning to TRBD1. Germline trimming cut 11 bases from V and 5 bases from J; bases unmatched to any gene: 11. The CDR3 has 13 amino acids. CDR3 region: CASGTGPSNEQYV. The CDR3, as DNA: TGTGCCTCCGGGACAGGTCCCTCTAACGAGCAGTACGTC.

The chain is built from TRBV7-2 and TRBJ2-7, with 10 bases that match TRBD2. The V and J ends lost 4 bases and 5 bases, in that order; junction bases with no gene match: 8. CDR3 size: 15 residues. Germline CDR1 is SGHTA and CDR2 is FQGNSA. For the CDR3, the DNA is TGTGCCAGCAGCTCTAGCGGGAGACCTAGGGACGAGCAGTACTTC. Protein sequence: CASSSSGRPRDEQYF.

In this sample, this clonotype turned up many times. The chain links TRBV24-1 to TRBJ2-1; 12 nucleotides align to TRBD1. Germline V gene lookup returns CDR1 KGHDR and CDR2 SFDVKD. The CDR3 is 15 residues long. Losses at the gene ends were 5 bases for V and 9 bases for J; bases not matched to a gene: 7. The CDR3 DNA reads TGTGCCACCAGTGGGGACAGGGGGCGTGGGTCTGAGCAGTTCTTC. Amino acid sequence: CATSGDRGRGSEQFF.

This clonotype was counted between two and nine times. The chain is built from TRBV10-1 and TRBJ1-1, with D maybe TRBD1 (6 bases). Between the trimmed V and J ends, which lost 2 bases and 2 bases, there was a span of 12 bases. Germline CDR1 reads WNHNN; CDR2 reads SYGVQD (reference sequence). The length of the CDR3 is 15 residues. CDR3 nucleotides: TGCGCCAGCAGTGAGACAGGGACCGCTAACACTGAAGCTTTCTTT. Protein: CASSETGTANTEAFF.

A word on this clonotype: Just one base apart from a much larger clone, this may be a read error. The chain is built from TRBV6-2 or TRBV6-3 and TRBJ2-1; TRBD2 matches at 9 bases. Germline V lookup: CDR1 MNHEY, CDR2 SVGEGT. The CDR3 consists of 19 residues. V lost 2 bases and J lost 6; bases outside the gene matches: 17. The CDR3, as DNA: TGTGCCAGCAGTTACCCTCCTAGCGGGAAAAGGCCAGGCTTCAATGAGCAGTTCTTC. Encoded protein: CASSYPPSGKRPGFNEQFF.

J is TRBJ2-7 and V is TRBV12-3 or TRBV12-4; 7 bases agree with TRBD1. V lost 5 bases and J lost 3; bases outside the gene matches: 10. There are 15 residues in the CDR3. This CDR3 is CASSPTATGDYEQYV. Written as DNA, the CDR3 is TGTGCCAGCAGTCCCACCGCTACAGGGGACTACGAGCAGTACGTC.

In its sample, this clonotype was seen a few times. The chain is built from TRBV7-2 and TRBJ2-1, with 8 bases fitting TRBD2. The CDR3 is 16 amino acids. J gave up 0 bases and V 3 bases, and 4 bases lay outside the gene matches. Germline V gene data show CDR1 as SGHTA and CDR2 as FQGNSA. CDR3 coding DNA: TGTGCCAGCAGCTTCTTAGCGGGACCCTCCTACAATGAGCAGTTCTTC. Residues: CASSFLAGPSYNEQFF.

This clonotype has a handful of counts. V and J are TRBV27 and TRBJ2-6, with 9 positions matching TRBD1. With V trimmed by 7 bases and J by 1 base, 8 bases remained unmatched. There are 17 residues in the CDR3. The germline V gene has CDR1 MNHEY and CDR2 SMNVEV (reference sequence). This chain's CDR3 is CASKGQGPTSGANVLTF. CDR3 sequence (DNA): TGTGCCAGCAAGGGACAGGGTCCGACTTCTGGGGCCAACGTCCTGACTTTC. Complete variable domain (other parts from reference TRBV27 and TRBJ2-6): EAQVTQNPRYLITVTGKKLTVTCSQNMNHEYMSWYRQDPGLGLRQIYYSMNVEVTDKGDVPEGYKVSRKEKRNFPLILESPSPNQTSLYFCASKGQGPTSGANVLTFGAGSRLTVL.

In this sample, this clonotype turned up a few times. The V gene is TRBV3-1, the J gene TRBJ2-1; D is perhaps TRBD2 (5 bases). This CDR3 contains 14 residues. The germline V gene has CDR1 LGHDT and CDR2 YNNKEL (reference sequence). Trimming took off 0 bases at V and 10 bases at J, with 13 bases between the two ends. CDR3 coding DNA: TGTGCCAGCAGCCAAGATCGTCTAGCTAAAGAGCAGTTCTTC. Translated: CASSQDRLAKEQFF.

The V gene is TRBV7-6, the J gene TRBJ2-2, with D perhaps given as TRBD1 or TRBD2 (5 bases each). CDR3 length: 13 amino acids. V lost 11 bases and J 3 bases, leaving 13 bases between the germline ends. The germline gives CDR1 SGHVS, CDR2 FNYEAQ. CDR3: CAAGRDDTGELFF. The CDR3 nucleotides are TGTGCCGCGGGCAGGGACGACACCGGGGAGCTGTTTTTT.

The V call is TRBV24-1, the J call TRBJ2-2; the match to TRBD1 covers 9 bases. V shed 4 bases, J shed 5 bases, and the junction held 4 bases outside the gene matches. Per germline, CDR1 KGHDR and CDR2 SFDVKD. The CDR3 is made up of 15 amino acids. CDR3 residues: CATSEGQGITGELFF. In DNA form, the CDR3 reads TGTGCCACCAGTGAAGGACAGGGGATTACCGGGGAGCTGTTTTTT.

This clonotype was observed at least ten times. The chain joins TRBV12-3 or TRBV12-4 to TRBJ1-2, with D possibly TRBD1 on 5 matching bases. Trimming took off 5 bases at V and 4 bases at J, with 8 bases between the two ends. The CDR3 is 12 residues long. This CDR3 reads CASSRGGYGYTF. In DNA form, the CDR3 reads TGTGCCAGCAGTAGGGGCGGCTATGGCTACACCTTC.

This chain connects TRBV5-1 to TRBJ2-1; 9 bases map to TRBD2. Germline V gives CDR1 SGHRS, CDR2 YFSETQ. The V and J ends lost 1 base and 6 bases, in that order; junction bases with no gene match: 5. The CDR3 totals 15 residues. In DNA form, the CDR3 reads TGCGCCAGCAGCTTGTTAGCGGGAGTGAGCAATGAGCAGTTCTTC. Its protein is CASSLLAGVSNEQFF.

V usage is TRBV5-1 and J usage is TRBJ2-1; TRBD2 is a possible D gene (6 bases). The CDR3 contains 16 residues. V lost 0 bases and J lost 4, with 14 bases in between. CDR1 SGHRS and CDR2 YFSETQ come from the germline V gene. This chain's CDR3 is CASSLVEGPTYNEQFF. For the CDR3, the DNA is TGCGCCAGCAGCTTGGTGGAGGGCCCGACTTACAATGAGCAGTTCTTC.

This clonotype was recorded many times. For the CDR3, the DNA is TGTGCCAGCAGCCCGATAGGTTTTGCGGCCTACGAGCAGTACTTC. Its protein is CASSPIGFAAYEQYF. V gene TRBV13 combines with J gene TRBJ2-7, with no clear D. This CDR3 contains 15 residues. V was cut by 5 bases and J by 2 bases, with 16 bases left in between. Germline lookup yields CDR1 PRHDT and CDR2 FYEKMQ (reference sequence). The whole variable domain, filled in from reference TRBV13 and TRBJ2-7, reads AAGVIQSPRHLIKEKRETATLKCYPIPRHDTVYWYQQGPGQDPQFLISFYEKMQSDKGSIPDRFSAQQFSDYHSELNMSSLELGDSALYFCASSPIGFAAYEQYFGPGTRLTVT.

This chain joins TRBV10-2 and TRBJ2-7; 8 nucleotides match TRBD2. V was clipped by 5 bases and J by 5 bases; unmatched bases: 11. The V gene's germline CDR1 is WSHSY and CDR2 SAAADI. The CDR3 runs to 15 residues. The CDR3 here is CASSLGLGPVDEQYF. The DNA of the CDR3 is TGCGCCAGCAGTCTGGGACTAGGACCGGTCGACGAGCAGTACTTC.

The table lists this clonotype with a few counts. The chain employs TRBV5-1 and TRBJ1-3; D not certain. Germline V gives CDR1 SGHRS, CDR2 YFSETQ. V was shortened by 0 bases and J by 0 bases, with 10 bases between the two germline ends. The CDR3 covers 16 residues. The CDR3: CASSLALDSSGNTIYF. The CDR3 DNA sequence: TGCGCCAGCAGCTTGGCCCTGGACTCCTCTGGAAACACCATATATTTT.

This clonotype was recorded many times. This rearrangement joins TRBV4-3 to TRBJ2-7; a weak D match, TRBD2 (5 bases). Deletions cut 0 bases from V and 7 bases from J, with 13 bases between. Looked up from germline, CDR1 is LGHNA and CDR2 is YSLEER. The CDR3 has 14 residues. CDR3 protein: CASSQEPRAGEQYF. The CDR3 DNA is TGCGCCAGCAGCCAAGAGCCGAGGGCTGGTGAGCAGTACTTC.

The V and J genes are TRBV29-1 and TRBJ1-5; D unclear. V was trimmed by 0 bases and J by 1 base, leaving 13 bases between them. The germline CDR1 and CDR2 sequences are SQVTM and ANQGSEA. The CDR3 spans 16 residues. This CDR3 reads CSVEDPFSLSNQPQHF. The CDR3 DNA is TGCAGCGTTGAAGACCCCTTTTCCCTGAGCAATCAGCCCCAGCATTTT.